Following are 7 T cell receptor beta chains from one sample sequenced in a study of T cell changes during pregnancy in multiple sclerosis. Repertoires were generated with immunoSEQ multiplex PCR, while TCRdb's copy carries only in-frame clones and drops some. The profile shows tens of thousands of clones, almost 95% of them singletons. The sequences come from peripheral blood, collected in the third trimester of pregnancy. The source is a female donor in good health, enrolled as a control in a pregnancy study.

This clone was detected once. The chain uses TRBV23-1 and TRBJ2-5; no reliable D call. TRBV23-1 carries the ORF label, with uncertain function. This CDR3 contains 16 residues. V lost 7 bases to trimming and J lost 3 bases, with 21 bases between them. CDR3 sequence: CASKSYRVSMKETQYF. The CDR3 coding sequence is TGCGCCAGCAAGTCCTACCGGGTCAGTATGAAAGAGACCCAGTACTTC.

CDR3: CASRGVMNTEAFF. The DNA for the CDR3 is TGTGCCAGCAGGGGAGTAATGAACACTGAAGCTTTCTTT. J is TRBJ1-1 and V is TRBV27, with unresolved D. The CDR3 consists of 13 residues. Germline assignment: CDR1 MNHEY and CDR2 SMNVEV (reference sequence). The V end lost 6 bases, the J end lost 0 bases, and 8 bases lay between the germline ends.

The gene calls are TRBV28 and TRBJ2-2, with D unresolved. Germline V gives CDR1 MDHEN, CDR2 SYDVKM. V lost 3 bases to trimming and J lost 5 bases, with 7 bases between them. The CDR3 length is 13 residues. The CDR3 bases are TGTGCCAGCAGTTTTGCCGGTACCGGGGAGCTGTTTTTT. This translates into CASSFAGTGELFF.

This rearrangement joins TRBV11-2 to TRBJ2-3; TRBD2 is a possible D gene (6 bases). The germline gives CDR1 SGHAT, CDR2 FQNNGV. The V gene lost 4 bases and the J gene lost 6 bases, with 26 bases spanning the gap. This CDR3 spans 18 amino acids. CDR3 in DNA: TGTGCCAGCAGCTCGGGAGAAGCAATAGAACTCCTCAAGGATACGCAGTATTTT. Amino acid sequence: CASSSGEAIELLKDTQYF.

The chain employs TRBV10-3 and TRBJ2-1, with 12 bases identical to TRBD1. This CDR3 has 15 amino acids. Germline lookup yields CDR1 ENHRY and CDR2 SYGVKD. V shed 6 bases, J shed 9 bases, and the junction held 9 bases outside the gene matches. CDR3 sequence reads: CAISDRDRGLGEQFF. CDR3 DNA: TGTGCCATCAGCGACCGGGACAGGGGGCTGGGTGAGCAGTTCTTC.

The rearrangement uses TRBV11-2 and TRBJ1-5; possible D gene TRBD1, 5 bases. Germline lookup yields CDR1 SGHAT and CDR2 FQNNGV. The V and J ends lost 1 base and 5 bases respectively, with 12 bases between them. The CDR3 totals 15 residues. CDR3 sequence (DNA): TGTGCCAGCAGCTTAGGGTCACAGGTATATCAGCCCCAGCATTTT. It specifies CASSLGSQVYQPQHF.

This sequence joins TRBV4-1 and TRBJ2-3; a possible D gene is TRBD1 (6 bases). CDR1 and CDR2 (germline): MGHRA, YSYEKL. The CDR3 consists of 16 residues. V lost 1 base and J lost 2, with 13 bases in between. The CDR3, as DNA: TGCGCCAGCAGCCAAGTTCGGGCAGGGGTCACAGATACGCAGTATTTT. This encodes CASSQVRAGVTDTQYF.